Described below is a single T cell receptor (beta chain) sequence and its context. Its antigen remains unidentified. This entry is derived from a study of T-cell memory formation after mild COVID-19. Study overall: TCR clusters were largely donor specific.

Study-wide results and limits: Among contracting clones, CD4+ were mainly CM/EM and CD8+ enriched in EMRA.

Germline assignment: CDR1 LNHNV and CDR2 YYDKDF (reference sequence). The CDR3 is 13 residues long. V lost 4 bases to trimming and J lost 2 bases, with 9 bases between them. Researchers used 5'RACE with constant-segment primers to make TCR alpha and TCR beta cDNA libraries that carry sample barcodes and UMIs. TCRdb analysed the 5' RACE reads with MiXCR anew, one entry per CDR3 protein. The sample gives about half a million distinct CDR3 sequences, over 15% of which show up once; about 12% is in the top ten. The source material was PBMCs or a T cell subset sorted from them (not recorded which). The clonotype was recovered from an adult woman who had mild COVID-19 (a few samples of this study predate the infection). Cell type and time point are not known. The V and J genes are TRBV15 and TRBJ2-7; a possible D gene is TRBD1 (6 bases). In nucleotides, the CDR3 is TGTGCCACCAGCATGGACAGAGCCTACGAGCAGTACTTC. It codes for CATSMDRAYEQYF. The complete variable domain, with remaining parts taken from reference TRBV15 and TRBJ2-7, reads DAMVIQNPRYQVTQFGKPVTLSCSQTLNHNVMYWYQQKSSQAPKLLFHYYDKDFNNEADTPDNFQSRRPNTSFCFLDIRSPGLGDTAMYLCATSMDRAYEQYFGPGTRLTVT.